Below, one T cell receptor (beta chain) is given with its context. Its antigen is still unknown. The TCR alpha and TCR beta cDNA libraries, bearing sample barcodes and UMIs, were generated by 5'RACE using constant-segment primers. TCRdb re-called the 5' RACE reads through MiXCR, storing one row per CDR3 protein. This sample has more than 400,000 distinct CDR3 sequences, with about 20% found just once. These data come from a study of T-cell memory formation after mild COVID-19. Study outcomes and limitations: Whereas later expanders leaned CD4+, clones contracting day 15 to 85 showed a balanced CD4/CD8 makeup.

With 0 bases clipped from V and 3 bases from J, the junction kept 0 bases outside the gene matches. This CDR3 comprises 15 residues. CDR1 KGHDR and CDR2 SFDVKD come from the germline V gene. V is TRBV24-1 and J is TRBJ2-2; 7 bases agree with TRBD1. This clonotype was sampled from an adult woman who had mild COVID-19 (a few samples of this study predate the infection). Cell type and time point are not known. Material for sequencing was PBMCs or a T cell subset sorted from them (not recorded which). In DNA form, the CDR3 reads TGTGCCACCAGTGATTTGACAGGGGACACCGGGGAGCTGTTTTTT. Protein: CATSDLTGDTGELFF.